Shown below are 9 T cell receptor beta chains from a single sample sequenced in a study of cytomegalovirus exposure and HLA in healthy donors. PCR used 60 Vbeta primers and 13 Jbeta primers. The assay was immunoSEQ multiplex PCR, and TCRdb's table has in-frame clones only and misses some. The sample has under 100,000 clones; 65% to 80% are singletons. Material: PBMCs. These TCRs come from a man aged 35 to 55 in good health and CMV-seronegative.

The V call is TRBV9, the J call TRBJ2-1, with 8 positions matching TRBD2. The ends lost 0 bases at V and 6 bases at J; junction bases unmatched: 8. The CDR3 totals 16 residues. Per the germline V gene, CDR1 is SGDLS and CDR2 is YYNGEE. In nucleotides, the CDR3 is TGTGCCAGCAGCGTAGCTTCGGGGGGGGTTGTCAATGAGCAGTTCTTC. It specifies CASSVASGGVVNEQFF.

In this sample, this clone turned up a few times. V gene TRBV5-4 combines with J gene TRBJ2-7; D may be TRBD1 (7 bases). V was pared by 4 bases and J by 5 bases, with 19 bases between. Germline values: CDR1 SGHNT, CDR2 YYREEE (reference sequence). This CDR3 has 15 residues. In nucleotides, the CDR3 is TGTGCCAGCAGCCCCCAAATGGGCAGGGGGGACGAGCAGTACTTC. This sequence encodes CASSPQMGRGDEQYF.

On this clone itself: The junction and the germline gene differ at one end; a read error may be behind it. The genes are TRBV7-9 and TRBJ1-2; the D gene is possibly TRBD1 (6 bases). This CDR3 has 12 amino acids. Germline V CDR1 and CDR2: SEHNR, FQNEAQ (reference sequence). The CDR3 sequence: CSSSSQGSGYTF. DNA for the CDR3: TGTTCCAGCAGCTCACAGGGATCTGGCTACACCTTC.

The chain couples TRBV29-1 to TRBJ2-1; D gene uncertain. Trimming took 6 bases from V and 5 from J, leaving 14 bases between them. From germline, CDR1 is SQVTM and CDR2 ANQGSEA. The CDR3 spans 13 residues. In nucleotides, the CDR3 is TGCAGCGTAACCCAGGAATACAACAATGAGCAGTTCTTC. Its translation is CSVTQEYNNEQFF.

The chain links TRBV20-1 to TRBJ1-2, with D perhaps matching TRBD1 (5 bases). Per germline, CDR1 DFQATT and CDR2 SNEGSKA (reference sequence). This CDR3 contains 11 residues. Trimming left V 3 bases short and J 4 bases short, with 6 bases between. CDR3 loop: CSARGGYGYTF. CDR3 coding DNA: TGCAGTGCTAGGGGGGGCTATGGCTACACCTTC.

This chain links TRBV10-3 with TRBJ1-1; tentatively, D is TRBD1 (6 bases). CDR3 size: 15 residues. The germline V gene encodes CDR1 ENHRY and CDR2 SYGVKD. Trimming took off 8 bases at V and 7 bases at J, with 23 bases between the two ends. The CDR3 region is CAIGGAGGPQVEAFF. As DNA, the CDR3 is TGTGCCATCGGGGGGGCGGGGGGCCCTCAAGTTGAAGCTTTCTTT.

The V call is TRBV28, the J call TRBJ1-1; perhaps TRBD1 as D (6 bases). The CDR3 is 13 amino acids. Germline CDR1 reads MDHEN; CDR2 reads SYDVKM. Trimming removed 7 bases at V and 5 bases at J, with 14 bases between. CDR3 residues: CASKNRDRTEAFF. CDR3 bases: TGTGCCAGCAAAAACAGGGATAGAACTGAAGCTTTCTTT.

Only a few counts were recorded for this clone. The chain has TRBV5-1 and TRBJ1-1; a weak D match, TRBD1 (6 bases). CDR1 and CDR2 (germline): SGHRS, YFSETQ. This CDR3 contains 14 residues. V lost 4 bases to trimming and J lost 5 bases, with 15 bases between them. In DNA form, the CDR3 reads TGCGCCAGCAGCCGTCCCCGAACAGGGACTGAAGCTTTCTTT. Encoded protein: CASSRPRTGTEAFF.

This clone has just one count. The chain uses TRBV4-3 and TRBJ1-6, with TRBD1 identical over 11 bases. J lost 9 bases, V lost 0 bases, and 1 base had no gene match. The germline gives CDR1 LGHNA, CDR2 YSLEER. The CDR3 is 15 residues long. The CDR3 spells CASSQEDRGPSPLHF. CDR3 nucleotide sequence: TGCGCCAGCAGCCAAGAGGACAGGGGGCCTTCACCCCTCCACTTT.